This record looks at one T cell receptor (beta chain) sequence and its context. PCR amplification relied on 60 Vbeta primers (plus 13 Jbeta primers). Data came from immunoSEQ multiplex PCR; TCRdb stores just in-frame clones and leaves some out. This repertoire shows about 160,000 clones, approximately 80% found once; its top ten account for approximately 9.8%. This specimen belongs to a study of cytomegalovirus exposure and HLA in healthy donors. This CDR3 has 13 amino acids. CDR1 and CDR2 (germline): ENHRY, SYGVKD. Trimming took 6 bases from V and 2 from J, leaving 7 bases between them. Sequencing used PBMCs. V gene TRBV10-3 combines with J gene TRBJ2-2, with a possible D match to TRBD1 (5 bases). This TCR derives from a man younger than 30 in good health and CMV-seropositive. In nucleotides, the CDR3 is TGTGCCATCAGGGACACTAACACCGGGGAGCTGTTTTTT. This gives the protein CAIRDTNTGELFF.